Listed here are 29 T cell receptor beta chains from one sample, sequenced in a study of cytomegalovirus exposure and HLA in healthy donors. Primers included in the PCR were 60 Vbeta and 13 Jbeta primers. Assay used: immunoSEQ multiplex PCR; TCRdb lists only in-frame clones, some missing. The repertoire holds about 180,000 clones, with almost 85% as singletons. Material: PBMCs. These receptors were collected from a woman aged 45-65 years in good health and CMV-seronegative.

The chain combines TRBV27 with TRBJ2-7, with 9 bases matching TRBD1. This CDR3 is built from 15 residues. The germline gives CDR1 MNHEY, CDR2 SMNVEV (reference sequence). The V segment lost 7 bases and the J segment 1 base; nucleotides outside the gene matches: 8. The CDR3 DNA is TGTGCCAGCAAGGGAACCGGGACAGGGTCCTACGAGCAGTACTTC. Translated: CASKGTGTGSYEQYF.

The chain's CDR3 is CAWGGQAVREKLFF. As DNA, the CDR3 is TGTGCCTGGGGAGGACAGGCAGTCAGGGAAAAACTGTTTTTT. V gene TRBV30 combines with J gene TRBJ1-4; 7 bases line up with TRBD1. The germline V gene has CDR1 GTSNPN and CDR2 SVGIG (reference sequence). CDR3 length: 14 residues. V shed 5 bases, J shed 8 bases, and the junction held 11 bases outside the gene matches.

J is TRBJ2-1 and V is TRBV10-2, with D perhaps matching TRBD1 (5 bases). The germline V and J ends were trimmed by 6 bases and 3 bases, with 9 bases remaining between them. Germline V lookup: CDR1 WSHSY, CDR2 SAAADI. This CDR3 region has 13 residues. The CDR3 region is CASSPDNYNEQFF. Here the CDR3 DNA reads TGCGCCAGCAGCCCGGACAACTACAATGAGCAGTTCTTC.

The chain's CDR3 is CASSSPGGTEAFF. DNA for the CDR3: TGTGCCAGCAGCTCTCCCGGCGGCACTGAAGCTTTCTTT. The chain combines TRBV7-3 with TRBJ1-1; D not resolved. V dropped 4 bases and J dropped 4 bases, with 10 bases sitting between them. Germline V CDR1 and CDR2: SGHTA, FQGTGA. The CDR3 is made up of 13 amino acids. Combining the CDR3 with reference TRBV7-3 and TRBJ1-1 gives the whole variable domain GAGVSQTPSNKVTEKGKYVELRCDPISGHTALYWYRQSLGQGPEFLIYFQGTGAADDSGLPNDRFFAVRPEGSVSTLKIQRTERGDSAVYLCASSSPGGTEAFFGQGTRLTVV.

The V gene is TRBV6-1, the J gene TRBJ2-2; 13 bases match TRBD2. Germline assignment: CDR1 MNHNS and CDR2 SASEGT. This CDR3 has 15 residues. The V segment lost 5 bases and the J segment 5 bases; nucleotides outside the gene matches: 2. For the CDR3, the DNA is TGTGCCAGCAGTACGGGACTAGCGGGAACCGGGGAGCTGTTTTTT. Translation: CASSTGLAGTGELFF.

The rearrangement links TRBV25-1 to TRBJ2-3; TRBD2 matches at 7 bases. CDR1 MGHDK and CDR2 SYGVNS come from the germline V gene. CDR3 length equals 16 residues. J gave up 2 bases and V 0 bases, and 5 bases lay outside the gene matches. The CDR3 DNA reads as TGTGCCAGCAGTGAATATTTGGCGGGAGTCACAGATACGCAGTATTTT. As protein: CASSEYLAGVTDTQYF. The variable domain in full, completed from reference TRBV25-1 and TRBJ2-3, reads EADIYQTPRYLVIGTGKKITLECSQTMGHDKMYWYQQDPGMELHLIHYSYGVNSTEKGDLSSESTVSRIRTEHFPLTLESARPSHTSQYLCASSEYLAGVTDTQYFGPGTRLTVL.

For this clone: The junction departs from the called germline gene at one end, perhaps through a read error. The chain carries TRBV7-9 and TRBJ1-1; D is perhaps TRBD1 (5 bases). The CDR3 is made up of 13 amino acids. From germline, CDR1 is SEHNR and CDR2 FQNEAQ (reference sequence). CDR3 bases: TGTTCCAGCAGCTTAGGGGTGGCGGATGAAGCTTTCTTT. This gives the protein CSSSLGVADEAFF.

This clone has only a few counts. The chain has TRBV30 and TRBJ1-1; weak D call: TRBD1 (6 bases). This CDR3 is built from 12 residues. V was trimmed by 4 bases and J by 6 bases, leaving 12 bases between them. Germline V gene data show CDR1 as GTSNPN and CDR2 as SVGIG (reference sequence). CDR3 in amino acids: CAWTPDSPEAFF. The DNA for the CDR3 is TGTGCCTGGACTCCGGACAGCCCTGAAGCTTTCTTT.

The chain joins TRBV5-1 to TRBJ2-7; possible D gene TRBD1, 5 bases. Germline V gene lookup returns CDR1 SGHRS and CDR2 YFSETQ. The CDR3 runs 14 residues. V was shortened by 0 bases and J by 2 bases, with 9 bases between the two germline ends. The CDR3 protein is CASSLGRGPYEQYF. CDR3 coding DNA: TGCGCCAGCAGCTTGGGTAGGGGCCCCTACGAGCAGTACTTC.

A few counts support this clone. The chain links TRBV27 to TRBJ2-7; 8 bases line up with TRBD1. The CDR3 is made up of 19 amino acids. Germline-derived CDR1 and CDR2 are MNHEY and SMNVEV (reference sequence). The V segment lost 0 bases and the J segment 5 bases; nucleotides outside the gene matches: 18. The CDR3 DNA reads TGTGCCAGCAGTTTATCATCCTTCGGACAGGGAAGCCATCGGAACGAGCAGTACTTC. Protein product: CASSLSSFGQGSHRNEQYF.

This chain uses TRBV29-1 with TRBJ2-3; possibly TRBD2 for D (6 bases). This CDR3 spans 14 amino acids. Germline V gives CDR1 SQVTM, CDR2 ANQGSEA. The germline V and J ends were trimmed by 7 bases and 0 bases, with 14 bases remaining between them. CDR3 in DNA: TGCAGCGGGAAGCGGGCCACTAGCACAGATACGCAGTATTTT. Translation gives CSGKRATSTDTQYF.

This clone was recorded a few times. The V and J genes are TRBV6-1 and TRBJ2-2; D may be TRBD1 (5 bases). This CDR3 is built from 13 residues. Trimming left V 3 bases short and J 6 bases short, with 8 bases between. Germline V gene sequence: CDR1 MNHNS, CDR2 SASEGT. The CDR3 here is CASSDRVAGELFF. CDR3 bases: TGTGCCAGCAGTGACAGGGTGGCCGGGGAGCTGTTTTTT.

The chain is built from TRBV7-6 and TRBJ2-1; 12 bases match TRBD2. V lost 2 bases, J lost 6 bases, and 2 bases stayed unmatched. CDR3 size: 15 residues. Germline V lookup: CDR1 SGHVS, CDR2 FNYEAQ. CDR3 sequence (DNA): TGTGCCAGCAGCTTACTAGCGGGGGGGCCCAATGAGCAGTTCTTC. Translating it yields CASSLLAGGPNEQFF.

The chain joins TRBV19 to TRBJ1-1; D is perhaps TRBD1 (6 bases). The length of the CDR3 is 13 residues. V lost 6 bases and J lost 1, with 9 bases in between. CDR1 LNHDA and CDR2 SQIVND come from the germline V gene (reference sequence). The CDR3 spells CASSVGGNTEAFF. The CDR3 DNA sequence: TGTGCCAGTAGCGTAGGGGGGAACACTGAAGCTTTCTTT.

This rearrangement joins TRBV5-1 to TRBJ1-2; a possible D gene is TRBD1 (5 bases). This CDR3 is built from 13 residues. Deletions cut 1 base from V and 7 bases from J, with 11 bases between. Germline CDR1 reads SGHRS; CDR2 reads YFSETQ. This CDR3 reads CASSLIQGSGYTF. The CDR3 nucleotides read TGCGCCAGCAGCTTGATTCAGGGCTCTGGCTACACCTTC.

The chain couples TRBV29-1 to TRBJ1-2; TRBD1 aligns across 11 bases. Losses at the gene ends were 7 bases for V and 4 bases for J; bases not matched to a gene: 5. The CDR3 totals 13 residues. Germline V gene data show CDR1 as SQVTM and CDR2 as ANQGSEA. Here the CDR3 reads CSGGTGGTYGYTF. DNA of the CDR3: TGCAGCGGGGGGACAGGGGGAACCTATGGCTACACCTTC.

This clone was observed a few times. V is TRBV4-2 and J is TRBJ2-5; 9 nucleotides match TRBD2. Germline V lookup: CDR1 LGHNA, CDR2 YNFKEQ. The CDR3 sequence is 16 residues long. With V trimmed by 0 bases and J by 0 bases, 2 bases remained unmatched. CDR3: CASSQDPSGNQETQYF. CDR3 nucleotide sequence: TGTGCCAGCAGCCAAGATCCTAGCGGGAACCAAGAGACCCAGTACTTC.

The chain couples TRBV5-1 to TRBJ2-1; 10 nucleotides line up with TRBD1. This CDR3 is built from 18 residues. Germline values: CDR1 SGHRS, CDR2 YFSETQ. V lost 0 bases, J lost 4 bases, and 10 bases stayed unmatched. CDR3 loop: CASSLALAGTGAYNEQFF. The CDR3 DNA follows: TGCGCCAGCAGCTTGGCTTTAGCTGGGACAGGGGCTTACAATGAGCAGTTCTTC. Filled out from reference TRBV5-1 and TRBJ2-1, the complete variable domain reads KAGVTQTPRYLIKTRGQQVTLSCSPISGHRSVSWYQQTPGQGLQFLFEYFSETQRNKGNFPGRFSGRQFSNSRSEMNVSTLELGDSALYLCASSLALAGTGAYNEQFFGPGTRLTVL.

In its sample, this clone was seen once. V gene TRBV7-2 combines with J gene TRBJ2-7, with a weak D call TRBD2 (6 bases). Trimming removed 0 bases from V and 0 bases from J, with 6 bases in between. The CDR3 sequence is 14 residues long. The V gene's germline CDR1 is SGHTA and CDR2 FQGNSA. CDR3 loop: CASSLADYSYEQYF. The CDR3 DNA reads as TGTGCCAGCAGCTTAGCGGACTACTCCTACGAGCAGTACTTC.

This chain joins TRBV21-1 and TRBJ2-7; TRBD1, as called in the table, went unchecked against the DNA. TRBV21-1 is deemed a pseudogene. CDR3 length: 13 amino acids. CDR3 bases: TGTGCCAGCACTAAAGGGGGTACCTACGAGCAGTACTTC. Protein sequence: CASTKGGTYEQYF.

The chain has TRBV27 and TRBJ1-2; possibly TRBD1 for D (5 bases). Germline-derived CDR1 and CDR2 are MNHEY and SMNVEV (reference sequence). V shed 6 bases and J shed 0 bases, with 8 bases lying between them. The CDR3 extends over 13 amino acids. The CDR3 bases are TGTGCCAGCAGGAGGGACTCTAACTATGGCTACACCTTC. It is translated as CASRRDSNYGYTF.

The sample holds one count of this clone. This chain links TRBV9 with TRBJ2-5, with D tentatively TRBD2 (6 bases). Between the trimmed V and J ends, which lost 0 bases and 2 bases, there was a span of 8 bases. This CDR3 has 14 residues. Per germline, CDR1 SGDLS and CDR2 YYNGEE. Here the CDR3 DNA reads TGTGCCAGCAGCGTAGGGAGGGCTCAAGAGACCCAGTACTTC. Translation: CASSVGRAQETQYF.

The chain is built from TRBV28 and TRBJ2-7; TRBD2 matches 7 bases. Germline lookup yields CDR1 MDHEN and CDR2 SYDVKM. This CDR3 contains 15 residues. V lost 3 bases to trimming and J lost 3 bases; unmatched junction nucleotides: 8. This CDR3 reads CASSFGREGDYEQYF. The CDR3 DNA reads TGTGCCAGCAGTTTCGGCAGGGAGGGTGACTACGAGCAGTACTTC.

V is TRBV19 and J is TRBJ2-3, with 7 bases that match TRBD1. This CDR3 is built from 15 residues. Germline V gene lookup returns CDR1 LNHDA and CDR2 SQIVND (reference sequence). Trimming took 5 bases from V and 6 from J; bases not matched to a gene: 11. CDR3 sequence: CASSPPTGLFDTQYF. In DNA form, the CDR3 reads TGTGCCAGTAGTCCCCCGACAGGGTTGTTCGATACGCAGTATTTT.

V is TRBV6-5 and J is TRBJ1-2; TRBD1 might be the D (5 bases). This CDR3 spans 13 amino acids. The V gene's germline CDR1 is MNHEY and CDR2 SVGAGI. Trimming left V 6 bases short and J 5 bases short, with 13 bases between. DNA for the CDR3: TGTGCCAGCAGCCAGGGACGGGAGTATGGCTACACCTTC. Translation gives CASSQGREYGYTF.

The chain uses TRBV6-6 and TRBJ1-2; tentatively, D is TRBD1 (5 bases). V was clipped by 3 bases and J by 0 bases, with 8 bases between them. The length of the CDR3 is 14 residues. Germline V gene lookup returns CDR1 MNHNY and CDR2 SVGAGI (reference sequence). This CDR3 reads CASSYQGANYGYTF. CDR3 DNA: TGTGCCAGCAGTTATCAAGGGGCTAACTATGGCTACACCTTC.

Comment on this clone: Additional DNA sequences in this sample encode the identical CDR3. In DNA, the CDR3 is TGTGCCAGCAGCGCTAGCGGGGGGGCCGTCGGCGGGGAGCTGTTTTTT. It is translated as CASSASGGAVGGELFF. This chain joins TRBV11-1 and TRBJ2-2, with 12 positions matching TRBD2. The trim removed 5 bases at V and 7 bases at J, leaving 8 bases unmatched. The CDR3 extends over 16 amino acids. Germline V CDR1 and CDR2: SGHAT, FQDESV (reference sequence).

The V call is TRBV7-8, the J call TRBJ2-1; no clear D gene. Trimming stripped 5 bases from V and 7 bases from J, with 12 bases between. CDR3 size: 13 residues. Per the germline V gene, CDR1 is SGHVS and CDR2 is FQNEAQ. The CDR3 nucleotides read TGTGCCAGCAGCCCGCTTGACGGGAATGAGCAGTTCTTC. This codes for CASSPLDGNEQFF.

The chain employs TRBV28 and TRBJ2-5; 8 bases are shared with TRBD2. The end of the DNA fits TRBJ2-7 better, so the J call may be wrong. This CDR3 has 15 residues. Germline V gene data show CDR1 as MDHEN and CDR2 as SYDVKM. The CDR3, as DNA: TGTGCCAGCAGACTAAGGGATGCGGGGGGCTACGAGCAGTACTTC. Translated: CASRLRDAGGYEQYF.